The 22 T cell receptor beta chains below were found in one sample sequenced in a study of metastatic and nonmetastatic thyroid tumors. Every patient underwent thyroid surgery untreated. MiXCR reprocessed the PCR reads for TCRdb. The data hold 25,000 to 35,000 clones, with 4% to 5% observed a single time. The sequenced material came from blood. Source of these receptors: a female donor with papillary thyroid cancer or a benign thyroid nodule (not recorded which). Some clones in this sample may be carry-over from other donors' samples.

DNA for the CDR3: TGCGCCAGCAGTGACGTACAGACGGTTCGCTCCTACAATGAGCAGTTCTTC. Amino acid sequence: CASSDVQTVRSYNEQFF. The chain has TRBV10-2 and TRBJ2-1; D call uncertain. The CDR3 is 17 residues long. V was cut by 3 bases and J by 0 bases, with 15 bases left in between. CDR1 is WSHSY, CDR2 SAAADI, per germline.

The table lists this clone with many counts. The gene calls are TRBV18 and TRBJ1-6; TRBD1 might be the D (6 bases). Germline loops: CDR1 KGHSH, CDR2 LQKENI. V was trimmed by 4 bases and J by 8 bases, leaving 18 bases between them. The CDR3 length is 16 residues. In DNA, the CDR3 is TGTGCCAGCTCACGACGACAGGCTTATCGGGATTCACCCCTCCACTTT. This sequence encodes CASSRRQAYRDSPLHF.

CDR3 region: CASSQASDTGELFF. The CDR3 DNA reads TGTGCCAGCAGCCAAGCTAGCGACACCGGGGAGCTGTTTTTT. The chain carries TRBV3-1 and TRBJ2-2, with TRBD2 as a possible D gene (6 bases). The CDR3 is made up of 14 amino acids. Germline lookup yields CDR1 LGHDT and CDR2 YNNKEL (reference sequence). With 1 base removed from V and 3 bases from J, the gap between germline ends came to 6 bases.

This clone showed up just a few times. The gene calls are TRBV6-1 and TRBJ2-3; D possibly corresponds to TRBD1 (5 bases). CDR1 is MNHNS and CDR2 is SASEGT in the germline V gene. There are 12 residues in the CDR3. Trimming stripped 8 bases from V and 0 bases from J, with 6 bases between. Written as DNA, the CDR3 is TGTGCCAGCGGGGCTAGCACAGATACGCAGTATTTT. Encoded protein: CASGASTDTQYF.

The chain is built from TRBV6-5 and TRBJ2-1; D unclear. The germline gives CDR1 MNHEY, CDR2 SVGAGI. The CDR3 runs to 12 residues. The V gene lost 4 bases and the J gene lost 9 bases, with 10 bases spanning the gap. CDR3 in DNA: TGTGCCAGCAGTTCCTTTTACGGTGAGCAGTTCTTC. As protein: CASSSFYGEQFF.

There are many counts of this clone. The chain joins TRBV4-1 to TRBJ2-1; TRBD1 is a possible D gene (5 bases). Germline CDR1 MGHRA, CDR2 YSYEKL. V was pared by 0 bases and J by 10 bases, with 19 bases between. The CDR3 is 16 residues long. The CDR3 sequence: CASSQDWQGRLGEQFF. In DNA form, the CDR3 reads TGCGCCAGCAGCCAAGATTGGCAGGGCAGGCTGGGGGAGCAGTTCTTC.

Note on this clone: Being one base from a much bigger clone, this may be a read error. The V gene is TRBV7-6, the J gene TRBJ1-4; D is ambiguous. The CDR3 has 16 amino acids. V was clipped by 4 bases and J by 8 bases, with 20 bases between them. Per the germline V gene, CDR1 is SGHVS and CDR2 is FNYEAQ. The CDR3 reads CASSSIIMGRVEKLFF. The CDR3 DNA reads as TGTGCCAGCAGCTCTATTATTATGGGTAGGGTCGAAAAACTGTTTTTT.

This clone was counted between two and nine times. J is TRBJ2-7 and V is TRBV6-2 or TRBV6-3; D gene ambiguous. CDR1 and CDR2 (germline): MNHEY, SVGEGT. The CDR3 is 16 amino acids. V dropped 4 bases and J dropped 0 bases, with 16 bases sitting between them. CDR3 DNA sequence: TGTGCCAGCAGTTTGACAAAGGGAACAGCCTCCTACGAGCAGTACTTC. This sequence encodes CASSLTKGTASYEQYF.

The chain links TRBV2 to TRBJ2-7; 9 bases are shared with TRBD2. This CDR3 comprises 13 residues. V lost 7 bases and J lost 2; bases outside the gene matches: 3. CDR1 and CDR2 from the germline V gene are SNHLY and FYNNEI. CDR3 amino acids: CASTASGAYEQYF. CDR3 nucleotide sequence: TGTGCCAGCACCGCTAGCGGGGCCTACGAGCAGTACTTC.

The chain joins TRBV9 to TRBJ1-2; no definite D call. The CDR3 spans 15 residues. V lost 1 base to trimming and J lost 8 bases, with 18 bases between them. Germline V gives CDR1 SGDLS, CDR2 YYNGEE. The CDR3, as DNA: TGTGCCAGCAGCGTACGCGGGGTTGGAGGTTCGGGCTACACCTTC. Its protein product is CASSVRGVGGSGYTF.

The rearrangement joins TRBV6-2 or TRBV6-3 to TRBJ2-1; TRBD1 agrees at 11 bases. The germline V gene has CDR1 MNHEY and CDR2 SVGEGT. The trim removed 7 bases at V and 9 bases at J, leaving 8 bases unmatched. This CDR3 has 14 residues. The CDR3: CASNLGQGASEQFF. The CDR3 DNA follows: TGTGCCAGCAACTTAGGACAGGGGGCGTCTGAGCAGTTCTTC.

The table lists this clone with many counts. DNA of the CDR3: TGTGCCAGCAGTTTAAGATTGGCGTTTCTTGGGGAACGCACCTACGAGCAGTACTTC. Protein: CASSLRLAFLGERTYEQYF. This chain joins TRBV12-3 or TRBV12-4 and TRBJ2-7; D gene ambiguous. CDR3 size: 19 residues. V shed 2 bases and J shed 2 bases, with 25 bases lying between them.

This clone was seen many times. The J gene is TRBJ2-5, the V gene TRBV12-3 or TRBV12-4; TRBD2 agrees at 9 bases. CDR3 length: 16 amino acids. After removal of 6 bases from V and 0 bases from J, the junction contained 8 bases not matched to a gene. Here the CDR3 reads CASSPMSGGYQETQYF. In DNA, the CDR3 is TGTGCCAGCAGCCCAATGAGCGGGGGGTACCAAGAGACCCAGTACTTC.

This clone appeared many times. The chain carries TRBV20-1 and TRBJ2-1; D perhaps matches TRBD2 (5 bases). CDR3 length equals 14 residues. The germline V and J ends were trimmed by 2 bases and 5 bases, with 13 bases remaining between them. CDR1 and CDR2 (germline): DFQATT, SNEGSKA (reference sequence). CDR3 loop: CSARSGRNDNEQFF. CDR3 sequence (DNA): TGCAGTGCTAGATCGGGGAGAAACGACAATGAGCAGTTCTTC.

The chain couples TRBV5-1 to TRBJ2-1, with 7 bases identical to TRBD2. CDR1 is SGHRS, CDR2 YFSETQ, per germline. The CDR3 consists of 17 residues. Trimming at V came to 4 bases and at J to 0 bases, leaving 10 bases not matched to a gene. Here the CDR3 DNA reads TGCGCCAGCAGCCGACACGACGGCGGGAGCTCCTACAATGAGCAGTTCTTC. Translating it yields CASSRHDGGSSYNEQFF. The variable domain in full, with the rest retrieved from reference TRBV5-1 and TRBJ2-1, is KAGVTQTPRYLIKTRGQQVTLSCSPISGHRSVSWYQQTPGQGLQFLFEYFSETQRNKGNFPGRFSGRQFSNSRSEMNVSTLELGDSALYLCASSRHDGGSSYNEQFFGPGTRLTVL.

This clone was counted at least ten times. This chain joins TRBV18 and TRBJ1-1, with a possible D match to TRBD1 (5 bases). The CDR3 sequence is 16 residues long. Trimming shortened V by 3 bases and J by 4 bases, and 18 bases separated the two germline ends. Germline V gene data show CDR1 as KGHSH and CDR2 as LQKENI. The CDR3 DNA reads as TGTGCCAGCTCACCGCTTACGATGGGGGGTGGCACTGAAGCTTTCTTT. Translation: CASSPLTMGGGTEAFF.

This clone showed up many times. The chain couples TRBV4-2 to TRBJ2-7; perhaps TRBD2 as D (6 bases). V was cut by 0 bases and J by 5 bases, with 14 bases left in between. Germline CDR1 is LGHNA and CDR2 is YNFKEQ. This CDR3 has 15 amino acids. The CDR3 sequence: CASSQEFGSADEQYF. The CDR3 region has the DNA TGTGCCAGCAGCCAAGAGTTCGGGAGCGCCGACGAGCAGTACTTC.

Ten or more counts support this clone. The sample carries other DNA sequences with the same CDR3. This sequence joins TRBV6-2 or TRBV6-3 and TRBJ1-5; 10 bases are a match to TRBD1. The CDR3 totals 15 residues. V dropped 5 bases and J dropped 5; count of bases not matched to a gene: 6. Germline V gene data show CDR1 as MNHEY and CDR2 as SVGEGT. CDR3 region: CASSPTGGLDQPQHF. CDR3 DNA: TGTGCCAGCAGTCCGACAGGGGGCTTGGATCAGCCCCAGCATTTT.

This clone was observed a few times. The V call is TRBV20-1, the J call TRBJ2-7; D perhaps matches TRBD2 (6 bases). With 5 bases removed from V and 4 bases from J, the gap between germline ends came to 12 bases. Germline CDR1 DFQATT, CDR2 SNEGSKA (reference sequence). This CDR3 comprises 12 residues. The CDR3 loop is CSAGDSAYEQYF. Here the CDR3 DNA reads TGCAGTGCTGGGGACTCTGCTTACGAGCAGTACTTC.

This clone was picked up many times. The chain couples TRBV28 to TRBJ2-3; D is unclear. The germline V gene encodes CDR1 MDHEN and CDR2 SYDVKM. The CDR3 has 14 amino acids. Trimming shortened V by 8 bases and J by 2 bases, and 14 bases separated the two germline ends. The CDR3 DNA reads TGTGCCAGCTGTCGTACCGGGTTCACAGATACGCAGTATTTT. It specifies CASCRTGFTDTQYF.

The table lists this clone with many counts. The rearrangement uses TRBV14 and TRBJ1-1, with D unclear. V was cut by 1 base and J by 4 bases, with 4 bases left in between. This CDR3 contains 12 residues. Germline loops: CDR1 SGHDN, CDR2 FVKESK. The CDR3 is CASSQGRTEAFF. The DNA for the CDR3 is TGTGCCAGCAGCCAAGGCCGCACTGAAGCTTTCTTT. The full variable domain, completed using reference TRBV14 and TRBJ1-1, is EAGVTQFPSHSVIEKGQTVTLRCDPISGHDNLYWYRRVMGKEIKFLLHFVKESKQDESGMPNNRFLAERTGGTYSTLKVQPAELEDSGVYFCASSQGRTEAFFGQGTRLTVV.

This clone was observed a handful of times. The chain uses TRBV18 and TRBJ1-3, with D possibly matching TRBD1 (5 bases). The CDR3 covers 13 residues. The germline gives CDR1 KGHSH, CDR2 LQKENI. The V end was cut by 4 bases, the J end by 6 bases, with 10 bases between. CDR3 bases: TGTGCCAGCTCACGGGACGGCGTAAACACCATATATTTT. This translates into CASSRDGVNTIYF. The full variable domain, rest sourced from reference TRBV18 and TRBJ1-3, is NAGVMQNPRHLVRRRGQEARLRCSPMKGHSHVYWYRQLPEEGLKFMVYLQKENIIDESGMPKERFSAEFPKEGPSILRIQQVVRGDSAAYFCASSRDGVNTIYFGEGSWLTVV.